This T cell receptor beta chain was profiled in a study of preoperative IRX-2 immunotherapy in early breast cancer. The treatment here: preoperative locoregional IRX-2 cytokine immunotherapy. Preoperative locoregional IRX-2 cytokine immunotherapy was tested in the phase Ib source study. Germline values: CDR1 SSHAT, CDR2 FNYEAQ (reference sequence). Trimming removed 0 bases at V and 5 bases at J, with 14 bases between. The length of the CDR3 is 15 residues. Sequenced by immunoSEQ multiplex PCR; TCRdb stores in-frame clones only, minus some. The sample lists some 99,000 clones; more than 80% were seen once.

The source is a human donor with breast cancer. Specimen: tumor tissue, collected after IRX-2 immunotherapy. The chain links TRBV7-7 to TRBJ2-7, with D perhaps being TRBD1 or TRBD2 (5 bases each). CDR3 DNA: TGTGCCAGCAGCTTAGCTTTGAGGGGCATCGACGAGCAGTACTTC. Residues: CASSLALRGIDEQYF. The whole variable domain, remainder taken from reference TRBV7-7 and TRBJ2-7, is GAGVSQSPRYKVTKRGQDVTLRCDPISSHATLYWYQQALGQGPEFLTYFNYEAQPDKSGLPSDRFSAERPEGSISTLTIQRTEQRDSAMYRCASSLALRGIDEQYFGPGTRLTVT.